This T cell receptor beta chain came from a study of cytomegalovirus exposure and HLA in healthy donors. Findings and caveats of the study: Follow-up analysis later connected one missense variant in DCLRE1C with trimming of TCR beta V- and J-genes.

All donors participated as healthy donors of bone marrow. Per germline, CDR1 DFQATT and CDR2 SNEGSKA (reference sequence). The V gene lost 6 bases and the J gene lost 5 bases, with 10 bases spanning the gap. The CDR3 runs to 11 residues. PCR involved 60 Vbeta and 13 Jbeta primers. Original analysis: Roughly 9.9 million shared chains were among the approximately 80 million unique TCR beta chains that a later analysis counted. Libraries were prepared by immunoSEQ multiplex PCR; TCRdb keeps only in-frame clonotypes and omits some of them. Clonal size and the V and J genes are those of that table, whereas D and trimming came from the DNA. Of under 200,000 clones in the sample, about 78% are singletons; the top ten hold 2% to 2.5%. With regard to this clone: Its antigen remains unidentified.

The chain is built from TRBV20-1 and TRBJ2-5, with no clear D. Sequencing was carried out using PBMCs. This sequence originates from a man aged 60 to 75 in good health and CMV-seronegative. The CDR3 region is CSARPQETQYF. As DNA, the CDR3 is TGCAGTGCGAGGCCTCAGGAGACCCAGTACTTC.